The rows below give T cell receptor beta chains drawn from one sample of a study of T cells in Graves' hyperthyroidism and ophthalmopathy. TCRdb recomputed calls from the multiplex PCR reads with MiXCR, one row per CDR3 protein. The sample yields about 520,000 distinct CDR3 sequences, roughly a quarter seen once. The material sequenced was blood. These receptors came from a woman aged 30 to 39 with Graves' ophthalmopathy. Both conserved end residues are part of each CDR3. Fields, in order: J gene, V gene, D gene, clone size, CDR3 DNA, CDR3 protein. The D gene is left open where the match is weak. The size field is filled for only some rows; it gives once, few, many or a size class.

j_gene: TRBJ1-1
v_gene: TRBV11-1
d_gene: TRBD1
abundance: -
CDR3nt: TGTGCCAGCAGCTTAGGTGGGACAGGGCTCGTTCACACTGAAGCTTTCTTT
CDR3aa: CASSLGGTGLVHTEAFF

j_gene: TRBJ2-7
v_gene: TRBV20-1
d_gene: -
abundance: few
CDR3nt: TGCAGTGCTAGGAAAGACAGAATGAAACACGAGCAGTACTTC
CDR3aa: CSARKDRMKHEQYF

j_gene: TRBJ1-5
v_gene: TRBV28
d_gene: -
abundance: few
CDR3nt: TGTGCCAGCAGTCTGGATATTCGACAGTCTCAGCCCCAGCATTTT
CDR3aa: CASSLDIRQSQPQHF

j_gene: TRBJ1-5
v_gene: TRBV6-2/TRBV6-3
d_gene: -
abundance: many
CDR3nt: TGTGCCATCCACGGCGGGGGAAATCAGCCCCAGCATTTT
CDR3aa: CAIHGGGNQPQHF

j_gene: TRBJ2-7
v_gene: TRBV11-2
d_gene: -
abundance: -
CDR3nt: TGTGCCAGCAGCCGCCGACCCGGGACAAAGGGTATCAACGAGCAGTACTTC
CDR3aa: CASSRRPGTKGINEQYF

j_gene: TRBJ2-7
v_gene: TRBV20-1
d_gene: TRBD2
abundance: many
CDR3nt: TGCAGTGCTAGAGTCCCAGGCAGCAGGAGCGGGGTCTCTTCCTACGAGCAGTACTTC
CDR3aa: CSARVPGSRSGVSSYEQYF

j_gene: TRBJ2-7
v_gene: TRBV14
d_gene: TRBD2
abundance: -
CDR3nt: TGTGCCAGCAGCCCTCTGACTAGCGGGAGGGCGAGCTCCTACGAGCAGTACTTC
CDR3aa: CASSPLTSGRASSYEQYF

j_gene: TRBJ2-7
v_gene: TRBV27
d_gene: -
abundance: many
CDR3nt: TGTGCCAGCAGTTCCCCCGACAGACACTACGAGCAGTACTTC
CDR3aa: CASSSPDRHYEQYF

j_gene: TRBJ1-2
v_gene: TRBV29-1
d_gene: -
abundance: few
CDR3nt: TGCAGCGTTTTTGGGGGCGCGGACTATGGCTACACCTTC
CDR3aa: CSVFGGADYGYTF

j_gene: TRBJ1-5
v_gene: TRBV27
d_gene: -
abundance: many
CDR3nt: TGTGCCAGCAGCAATACAGGACAGCCCCAGCATTTT
CDR3aa: CASSNTGQPQHF

j_gene: TRBJ2-7
v_gene: TRBV7-2
d_gene: TRBD2
abundance: few
CDR3nt: TGTGCCAGCAGAACTAGCGGGAGTAGCCACGAGCAGTACTTC
CDR3aa: CASRTSGSSHEQYF

j_gene: TRBJ2-7
v_gene: TRBV5-1
d_gene: -
abundance: many
CDR3nt: TGCGCCAGCAGCCTTACAGACACCTCTGAGACCTACGAGCAGTACTTC
CDR3aa: CASSLTDTSETYEQYF

j_gene: TRBJ2-2
v_gene: TRBV5-1
d_gene: -
abundance: -
CDR3nt: TGCGCCAGCAGCTGGGCCGGGACTGTTAACACCGGGGAGCTGTTTTTT
CDR3aa: CASSWAGTVNTGELFF

j_gene: TRBJ1-2
v_gene: TRBV6-2/TRBV6-3
d_gene: -
abundance: many
CDR3nt: TGTGCCAGCAGTTATGCTGGATATGGCTACACCTTC
CDR3aa: CASSYAGYGYTF

j_gene: TRBJ2-3
v_gene: TRBV10-3
d_gene: TRBD2
abundance: many
CDR3nt: TGTGCCATCAGTGACCCGGGACTACTCACAGATACGCAGTATTTT
CDR3aa: CAISDPGLLTDTQYF

j_gene: TRBJ2-7
v_gene: TRBV27
d_gene: TRBD1
abundance: many
CDR3nt: TGTGCCAGGGGGGGACAGGGGCTGCCGGGGTGCGAGCAGTACTTC
CDR3aa: CARGGQGLPGCEQYF

j_gene: TRBJ1-2
v_gene: TRBV12-3/TRBV12-4
d_gene: -
abundance: -
CDR3nt: TGTGCCAGCAGTTCCCCAGGATTTATAGGCTACACCTTC
CDR3aa: CASSSPGFIGYTF

j_gene: TRBJ1-1
v_gene: TRBV20-1
d_gene: TRBD1
abundance: many
CDR3nt: TGCAGCTCCGACGGGACAGGGAGGAACACTGAAGCTTTCTTT
CDR3aa: CSSDGTGRNTEAFF

j_gene: TRBJ1-2
v_gene: TRBV2
d_gene: -
abundance: many
CDR3nt: TGTGCCAGCAGTAGGGACGGTGATGGCTACACCTTC
CDR3aa: CASSRDGDGYTF

j_gene: TRBJ2-5
v_gene: TRBV5-6
d_gene: -
abundance: many
CDR3nt: TGTGCCAGCAGCTTGGTGGCAGGGACCCTAGAGACCCAGTACTTC
CDR3aa: CASSLVAGTLETQYF

j_gene: TRBJ2-2
v_gene: TRBV10-3
d_gene: TRBD1
abundance: many
CDR3nt: TGTGCCATCAGTGAGTCGGACAGGGCCAACACCGGGGAGCTGTTTTTT
CDR3aa: CAISESDRANTGELFF

j_gene: TRBJ2-5
v_gene: TRBV9
d_gene: -
abundance: many
CDR3nt: TGTGCCAGCAGCGTAGGGGCCGCTCAAGAGACCCAGTACTTC
CDR3aa: CASSVGAAQETQYF

j_gene: TRBJ1-2
v_gene: TRBV3-1
d_gene: -
abundance: -
CDR3nt: TGTCCCAGCAGCCAAGGCCAGGGTTATGGCTACACCTTC
CDR3aa: CPSSQGQGYGYTF